What follows is one T cell receptor (beta chain) and its context. The antigen remains unidentified. This sample is part of a study of molecular identifiers for immune sequencing clone quantification. TCR libraries were built in bulk with a published protocol and specific TCR primers. TCRdb redid the calling of the PCR reads with MiXCR, one entry per CDR3 protein. Found here are about half a million distinct CDR3 sequences, less than 30% of them singletons; the top ten hold around 0.79%. Notes on the study in general: Sizes of highly expanded clones could be underestimated through identical TCRs sharing a barcode.

V gave up 1 base and J gave up 5 bases, with 15 bases separating them. The CDR3 extends over 15 amino acids. Germline values: CDR1 MGHRA, CDR2 YSYEKL. The source is a human donor in good health. Some libraries in this study had Jurkat cell RNA spiked in. The V and J genes are TRBV4-1 and TRBJ2-7; weak D call: TRBD1 (5 bases). Sequencing was carried out using naive CD8+ T cells from blood, with Jurkat cell RNA spiked in. As for subset: FACS-sorted CD8+CD4-CCR7+CD45RA+ naive T cells. CDR3 bases: TGCGCCAGCAGCCAAGTAATTCAGGGTTTCCACGAGCAGTACTTC. Its translation is CASSQVIQGFHEQYF.